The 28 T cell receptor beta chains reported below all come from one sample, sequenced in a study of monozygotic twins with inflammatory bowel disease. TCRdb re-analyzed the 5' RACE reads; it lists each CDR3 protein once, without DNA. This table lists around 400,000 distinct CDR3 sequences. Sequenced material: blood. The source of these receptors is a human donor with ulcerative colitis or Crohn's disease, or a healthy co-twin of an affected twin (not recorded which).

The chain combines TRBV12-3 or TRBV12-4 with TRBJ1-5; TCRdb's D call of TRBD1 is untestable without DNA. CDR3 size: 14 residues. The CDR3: CASRTGVSNQPQHF.

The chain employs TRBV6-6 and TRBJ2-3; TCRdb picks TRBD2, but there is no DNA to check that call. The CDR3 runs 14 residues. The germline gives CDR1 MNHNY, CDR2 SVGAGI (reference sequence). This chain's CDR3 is CASSQTGGTSEQYF.

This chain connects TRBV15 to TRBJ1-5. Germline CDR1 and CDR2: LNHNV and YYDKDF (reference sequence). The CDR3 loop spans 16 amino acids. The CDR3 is CATSNARGASNQPQHF.

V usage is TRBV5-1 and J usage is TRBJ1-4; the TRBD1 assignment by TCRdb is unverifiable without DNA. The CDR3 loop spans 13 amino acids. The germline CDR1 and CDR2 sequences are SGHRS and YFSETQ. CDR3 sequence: CASTTGGGEKLFF.

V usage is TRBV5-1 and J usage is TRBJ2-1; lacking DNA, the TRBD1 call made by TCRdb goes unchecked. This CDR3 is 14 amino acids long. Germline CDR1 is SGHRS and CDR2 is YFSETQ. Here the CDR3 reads CASSFPGGANEQFF. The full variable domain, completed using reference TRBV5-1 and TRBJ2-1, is KAGVTQTPRYLIKTRGQQVTLSCSPISGHRSVSWYQQTPGQGLQFLFEYFSETQRNKGNFPGRFSGRQFSNSRSEMNVSTLELGDSALYLCASSFPGGANEQFFGPGTRLTVL.

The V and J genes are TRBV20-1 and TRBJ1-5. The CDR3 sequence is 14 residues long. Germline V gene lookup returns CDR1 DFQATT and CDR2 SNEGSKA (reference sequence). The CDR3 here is CSASPGLGDQPQHF.

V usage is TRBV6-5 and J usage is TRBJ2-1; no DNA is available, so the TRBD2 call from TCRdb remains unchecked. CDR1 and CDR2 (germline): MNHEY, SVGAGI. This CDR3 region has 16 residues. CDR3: CASSYSARPGYNEQFF.

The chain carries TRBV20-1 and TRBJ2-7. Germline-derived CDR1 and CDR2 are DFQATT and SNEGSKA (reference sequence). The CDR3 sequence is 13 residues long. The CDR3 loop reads CSARAHYSYEQYF.

The CDR3 sequence is CASTPINQGSGNTIYF. V gene TRBV12-3 or TRBV12-4 combines with J gene TRBJ1-3. CDR3 size: 16 residues.

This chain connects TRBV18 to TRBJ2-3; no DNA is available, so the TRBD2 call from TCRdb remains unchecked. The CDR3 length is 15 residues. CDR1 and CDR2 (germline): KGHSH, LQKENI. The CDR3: CASSPAGGVTDTQYF.

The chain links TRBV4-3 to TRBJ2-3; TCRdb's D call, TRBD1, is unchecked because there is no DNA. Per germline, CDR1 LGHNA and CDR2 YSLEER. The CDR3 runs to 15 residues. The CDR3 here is CASSQEQGRADTQYF.

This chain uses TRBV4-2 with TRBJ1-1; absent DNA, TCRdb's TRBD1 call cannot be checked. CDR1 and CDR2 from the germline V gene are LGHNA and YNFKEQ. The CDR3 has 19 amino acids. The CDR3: CASSQERPGSEGLNTEAFF.

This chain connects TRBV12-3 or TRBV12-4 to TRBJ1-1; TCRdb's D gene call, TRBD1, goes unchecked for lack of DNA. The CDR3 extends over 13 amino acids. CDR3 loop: CASSNDRVSSAFF.

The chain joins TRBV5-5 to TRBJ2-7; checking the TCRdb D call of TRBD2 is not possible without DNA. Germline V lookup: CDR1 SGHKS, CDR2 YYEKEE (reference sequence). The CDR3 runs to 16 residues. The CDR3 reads CASSLGQGLESYEQYF.

CDR3 sequence: CASSQDRRVGTGELFF. The chain uses TRBV4-3 and TRBJ2-2; TCRdb's D call, TRBD1, is unchecked because there is no DNA. The CDR3 consists of 16 residues. Per germline, CDR1 LGHNA and CDR2 YSLEER.

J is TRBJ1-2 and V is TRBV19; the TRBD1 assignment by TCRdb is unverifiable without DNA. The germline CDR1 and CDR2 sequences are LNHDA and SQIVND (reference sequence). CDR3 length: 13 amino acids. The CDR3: CASSVDRVSDYTF.

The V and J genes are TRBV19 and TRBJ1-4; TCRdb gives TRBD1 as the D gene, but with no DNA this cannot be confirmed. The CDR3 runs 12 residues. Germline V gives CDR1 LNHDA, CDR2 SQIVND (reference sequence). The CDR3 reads CATRGGNEKLFF.

The CDR3 spells CASSQIAGGPNEQFF. The chain carries TRBV3-1 and TRBJ2-1; TCRdb names TRBD2, which stays unverified in the absence of DNA. CDR1 and CDR2 (germline): LGHDT, YNNKEL (reference sequence). This CDR3 region has 15 residues.

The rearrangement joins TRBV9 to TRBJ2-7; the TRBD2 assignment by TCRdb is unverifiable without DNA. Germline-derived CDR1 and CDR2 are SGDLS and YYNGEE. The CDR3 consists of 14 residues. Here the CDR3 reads CASSVARVGYEQYF.

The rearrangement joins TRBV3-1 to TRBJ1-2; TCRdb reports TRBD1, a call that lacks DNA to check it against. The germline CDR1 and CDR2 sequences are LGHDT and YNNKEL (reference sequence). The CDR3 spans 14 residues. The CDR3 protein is CASSQADRGYGYTF.

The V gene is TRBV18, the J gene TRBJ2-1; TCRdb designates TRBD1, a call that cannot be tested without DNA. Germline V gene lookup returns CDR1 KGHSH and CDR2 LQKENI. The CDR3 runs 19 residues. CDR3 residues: CASSPPGAFTGGSYNEQFF.

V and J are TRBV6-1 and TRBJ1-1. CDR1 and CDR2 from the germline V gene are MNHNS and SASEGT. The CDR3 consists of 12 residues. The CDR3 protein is CASSPWNTEAFF.

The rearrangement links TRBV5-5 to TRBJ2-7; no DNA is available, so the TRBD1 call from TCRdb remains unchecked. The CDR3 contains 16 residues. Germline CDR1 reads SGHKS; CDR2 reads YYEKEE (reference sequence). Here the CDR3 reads CASRSYRDTGSYEQYF.

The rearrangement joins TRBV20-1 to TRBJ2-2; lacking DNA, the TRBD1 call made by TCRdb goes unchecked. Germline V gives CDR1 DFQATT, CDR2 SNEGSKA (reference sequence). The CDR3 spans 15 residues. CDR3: CSARPGGRNTGELFF.

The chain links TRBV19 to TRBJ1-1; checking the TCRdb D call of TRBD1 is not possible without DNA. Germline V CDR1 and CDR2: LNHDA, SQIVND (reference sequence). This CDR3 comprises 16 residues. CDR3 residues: CASSHTRALLNTEAFF.

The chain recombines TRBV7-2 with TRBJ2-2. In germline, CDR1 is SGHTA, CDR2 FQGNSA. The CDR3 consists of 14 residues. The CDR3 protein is CASRTLANTGELFF.

The CDR3 protein is CASRPPGLAGVGETQYF. The chain joins TRBV5-1 to TRBJ2-5; TCRdb proposes TRBD2, but this gene call is untestable without DNA. CDR3 length: 17 residues. The germline CDR1 and CDR2 sequences are SGHRS and YFSETQ.

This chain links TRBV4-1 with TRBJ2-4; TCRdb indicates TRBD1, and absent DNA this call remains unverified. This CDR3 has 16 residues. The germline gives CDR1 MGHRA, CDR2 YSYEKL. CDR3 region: CASSQDAGLGKNIQYF.